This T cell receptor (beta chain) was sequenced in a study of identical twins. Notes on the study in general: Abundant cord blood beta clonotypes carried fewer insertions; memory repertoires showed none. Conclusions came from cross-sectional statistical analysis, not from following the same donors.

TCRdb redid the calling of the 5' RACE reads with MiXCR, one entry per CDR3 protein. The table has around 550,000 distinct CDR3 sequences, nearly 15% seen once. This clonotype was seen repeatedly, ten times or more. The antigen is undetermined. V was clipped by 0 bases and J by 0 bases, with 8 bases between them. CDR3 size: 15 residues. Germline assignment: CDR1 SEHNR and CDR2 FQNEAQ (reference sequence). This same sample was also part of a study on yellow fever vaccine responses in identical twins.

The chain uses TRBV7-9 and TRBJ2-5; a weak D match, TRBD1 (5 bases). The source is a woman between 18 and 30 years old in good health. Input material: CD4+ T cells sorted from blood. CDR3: CASSLARQNQETQYF. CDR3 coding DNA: TGTGCCAGCAGCTTAGCCCGACAGAACCAAGAGACCCAGTACTTC.